This T cell receptor beta chain derives from a study of T-cell reconstitution after alpha-beta-depleted transplantation in children. It was with unique molecular identifiers that the TCRbeta library was prepared. TCRdb passed the PCR reads through MiXCR, listing each CDR3 protein once. The data contain about 460,000 distinct CDR3 sequences, about 10% of them singletons. This clonotype was seen many times. Its cognate antigen is unknown. Study results and caveats: Diversity and T-cell counts at one year after transplant derived mostly from new T cells. Some patients' high day-60 TCRbeta diversity was traced to surviving recipient T cells and thymic progenitors. Several hundred rapidly expanded clones from non-depleted graft cells reportedly supplied alpha-beta T cells about two months post-transplant.

This TCR came from a child under 10 years old with inherited bone marrow failure, due to receive a stem cell transplant. The sample in question was PBMCs, obtained before TCRalphabeta/CD19-depleted stem cell transplant.

The CDR3 loop reads CACQDVGTEAFF. CDR3 bases: TGTGCCTGCCAAGATGTGGGTACTGAAGCTTTCTTT. This sequence joins TRBV6-2 or TRBV6-3 and TRBJ1-1; the D is unclear. The V and J ends lost 11 bases and 5 bases respectively, with 15 bases between them. The CDR3 runs to 12 residues. The germline V gene has CDR1 MNHEY and CDR2 SVGEGT.